This paragraph covers one T cell receptor beta chain sequence. As yet, its antigen is unknown. Autoimmune disease history or systemic immunosuppression led to patient exclusion. The data belong to a study of OX40 agonist ivuxolimab in advanced cancers. Study-level information: A diagnosis of hepatocellular carcinoma, melanoma, renal cell or head and neck cancer was present in dose-escalation patients. General study results and limits: The authors did not determine the antigen specificity of the expanded peripheral T cells. Also present in some nonresponders was a low level of normalized T-cell clonal expansion.

From germline, CDR1 is MNHEY and CDR2 SMNVEV (reference sequence). Trimming took 6 bases from V and 1 from J, leaving 6 bases between them. This CDR3 contains 12 residues. Generated by immunoSEQ multiplex PCR, the TCRdb table keeps only in-frame clones and is missing some. This table has about 46,000 clones, over 75% appearing once. This TCR was recovered from an adult with an advanced solid tumor such as melanoma, head and neck, liver or kidney cancer. Sequenced material: CD4+ or CD8+ T cells sorted from blood, taken in a trial of the OX40 agonist ivuxolimab. V gene TRBV27 combines with J gene TRBJ1-1, with D possibly matching TRBD1 (5 bases). CDR3 DNA sequence: TGTGCCAGCAGGCAGGGGAACACTGAAGCTTTCTTT. The encoded protein is CASRQGNTEAFF.